This is a list of T cell receptor beta chains from one sample in a study of blood T cell repertoires in COVID-19. This table comes from immunoSEQ multiplex PCR, and its TCRdb copy is limited to in-frame clones, with some not included. Among some 390,000 clones listed, 80% to 90% were seen once. The sequenced material came from PBMCs or T cells enriched from blood (not recorded which). The receptors come from a man aged 25-45 years who had recovered from COVID-19. CDR3s include the opening cysteine and the closing phenylalanine or tryptophan. Fields, in order: V gene, J gene, D gene, CDR3 protein, CDR3 DNA. The D gene is left open where the match is weak.

V: TRBV5-1; J: TRBJ1-1; D: NA; CDR3: CASSLGHTGTPNTEAFF; DNA: TGCGCCAGCAGCTTGGGGCACACCGGGACACCAAACACTGAAGCTTTCTTT
V: TRBV28; J: TRBJ1-5; D: NA; CDR3: CASTTPGVNQPQHF; DNA: TGTGCCAGCACAACACCAGGGGTCAATCAGCCCCAGCATTTT
V: TRBV7-2; J: TRBJ2-2; D: TRBD2; CDR3: CASSLGPSGRTGELFF; DNA: TGTGCCAGCAGCTTAGGCCCTAGCGGGAGGACCGGGGAGCTGTTTTTT
V: TRBV28; J: TRBJ2-1; D: NA; CDR3: CASSPGGEQFF; DNA: TGTGCCAGCAGTCCCGGGGGTGAGCAGTTCTTC
V: TRBV18; J: TRBJ2-2; D: NA; CDR3: CASSPGLTPNTGELFF; DNA: TGTGCCAGCTCACCCGGACTCACTCCGAACACCGGGGAGCTGTTTTTT
V: TRBV28; J: TRBJ2-7; D: TRBD1; CDR3: CASSLFQGAYYEQYF; DNA: TGTGCCAGCAGTTTATTCCAGGGGGCATACTACGAGCAGTACTTC
V: TRBV28; J: TRBJ1-1; D: NA; CDR3: CASSFWRGNSAPEAFF; DNA: TGTGCCAGCAGTTTCTGGAGAGGGAACTCTGCGCCTGAAGCTTTCTTT
V: TRBV10-2; J: TRBJ1-5; D: TRBD1; CDR3: CASSESYDRDNQPQHF; DNA: TGCGCCAGCAGTGAGTCTTATGACAGGGACAATCAGCCCCAGCATTTT
V: TRBV7-2; J: TRBJ1-1; D: NA; CDR3: CASSLHSGVGTEAFF; DNA: TGTGCCAGCAGCTTACATTCCGGGGTCGGCACTGAAGCTTTCTTT
V: TRBV3-1/TRBV3-2; J: TRBJ1-6; D: NA; CDR3: CAIGRGEDNSPLHF; DNA: TGTGCCATCGGCCGGGGGGAAGATAATTCACCCCTCCACTTT
V: TRBV3-1/TRBV3-2; J: TRBJ1-4; D: TRBD1; CDR3: CASSLSGGEKLFF; DNA: TGTGCCAGCAGCTTATCAGGGGGGGAAAAACTGTTTTTT
V: TRBV27; J: TRBJ2-7; D: TRBD2; CDR3: CASRTLAGGFYEQYF; DNA: TGTGCCAGCAGGACACTAGCGGGAGGTTTCTACGAGCAGTACTTC